This T cell receptor beta chain comes out of a study of cytomegalovirus exposure and HLA in healthy donors. Overall study results and limits: The study put some 150 TCR beta chains on its list as cytomegalovirus-associated.

Healthy donors of bone marrow made up the group. Likely unrecorded immune exposures existed in these nominally healthy donors. Primers for the PCR totalled 60 Vbeta and 13 Jbeta. The repertoire was sequenced with immunoSEQ multiplex PCR; TCRdb's copy has only in-frame clones and lacks some. Listed are roughly 53,000 clones; about 2% falls within the top ten. CDR1 is DFQATT, CDR2 SNEGSKA, per germline (reference sequence). Trimming removed 8 bases at V and 5 bases at J, with 12 bases between. The CDR3 length is 11 residues. Points on this clone: The antigen is undetermined.

The clonotype comes from a female donor in good health and CMV-seronegative. Material for sequencing was PBMCs. This chain links TRBV20-1 with TRBJ1-1; D is unresolved. CDR3: CSTSGETEAFF. DNA for the CDR3: TGCAGTACGTCCGGTGAGACTGAAGCTTTCTTT.